Listed below are T cell receptor beta chains from one sample, sequenced in a study of blood T cell repertoires in COVID-19. Repertoires were generated with immunoSEQ multiplex PCR, while TCRdb's copy carries only in-frame clones and drops some. The data show over 300,000 clones, 80% to 90% seen once. Sequenced sample: PBMCs or T cells enriched from blood (not recorded which). The receptors derive from a man aged 25-45 years who had recovered from COVID-19. Each CDR3 is given with its conserved first and last residue. D genes are given only for firm matches. Rows give clone size only sometimes, using once, few, many, or a class for an expanded clone.

cdr3_aa cdr3_nt d_call j_call v_call clone_size
CASSQRAGYGYTF TGTGCCAGCAGCCAACGGGCGGGGTATGGCTACACCTTC . TRBJ1-2 TRBV3-1/TRBV3-2 few
CASSITGNTNEKLFF TGTGCCAGTAGTATAACAGGGAACACCAATGAAAAACTGTTTTTT . TRBJ1-4 TRBV19 .
CASSRDRGNTEAFF TGTGCCAGCAGTAGAGACAGGGGGAACACTGAAGCTTTCTTT TRBD1 TRBJ1-1 TRBV2 .
CASSAQSGVREKLFF TGTGCCAGCAGCGCCCAGTCCGGGGTGAGGGAAAAACTGTTTTTT . TRBJ1-4 TRBV7-8 few
CASKEGTSVETQYF TGTGCCAGCAAGGAGGGGACTAGCGTCGAGACCCAGTACTTC TRBD2 TRBJ2-5 TRBV2 .
CASSLTGLNYGYTF TGTGCCAGCAGCCTGACAGGCCTTAACTATGGCTACACCTTC . TRBJ1-2 TRBV5-5 .
CASSRAGETQYF TGCGCCAGCAGCCGAGCGGGTGAGACCCAGTACTTC . TRBJ2-5 TRBV4-1 once
CASNSYAGTGEAFF TGTGCCAGCAACTCATACGCCGGGACAGGGGAAGCTTTCTTT TRBD1 TRBJ1-1 TRBV6-5 .
CASSPDRGSALNEKLFF TGTGCCAGCAGCCCGGACAGGGGGTCGGCCCTTAATGAAAAACTGTTTTTT TRBD1 TRBJ1-4 TRBV7-9 .
CASSFRNTEAFF TGTGCCAGCAGCTTCAGGAACACTGAAGCTTTCTTT . TRBJ1-1 TRBV5-4 .
CASSAPGNTEAFF TGTGCCAGTAGCGCACCGGGGAACACTGAAGCTTTCTTT . TRBJ1-1 TRBV19 few